This T cell receptor (beta chain) was obtained from a study of blood T cell repertoires in COVID-19. Study background: Specimens from acute and convalescent COVID-19 originated in the United States, Italy and Spain.

Original processing notes: From reference gene primer amplification, estimates of nucleated cell counts were derived. Method: immunoSEQ multiplex PCR; TCRdb's copy keeps in-frame clones and lacks some. The V and J calls and clone size are taken from that table; D and trimming were inferred from the DNA. The sample consists of approximately 100,000 clones, roughly nine tenths of them appearing once. CDR3 length: 16 amino acids. Germline V gives CDR1 LGHNA, CDR2 YNFKEQ. The V and J ends lost 0 bases and 0 bases respectively, with 11 bases between them. Material: peripheral blood. This clonotype originated in a woman aged 80 or over in a cohort sampled during active COVID-19. The chain employs TRBV4-2 and TRBJ1-1; maybe TRBD1 (5 bases). CDR3 DNA: TGTGCCAGCAGCCAAGATCTAACGGGGGTGAACACTGAAGCTTTCTTT. Translated: CASSQDLTGVNTEAFF.